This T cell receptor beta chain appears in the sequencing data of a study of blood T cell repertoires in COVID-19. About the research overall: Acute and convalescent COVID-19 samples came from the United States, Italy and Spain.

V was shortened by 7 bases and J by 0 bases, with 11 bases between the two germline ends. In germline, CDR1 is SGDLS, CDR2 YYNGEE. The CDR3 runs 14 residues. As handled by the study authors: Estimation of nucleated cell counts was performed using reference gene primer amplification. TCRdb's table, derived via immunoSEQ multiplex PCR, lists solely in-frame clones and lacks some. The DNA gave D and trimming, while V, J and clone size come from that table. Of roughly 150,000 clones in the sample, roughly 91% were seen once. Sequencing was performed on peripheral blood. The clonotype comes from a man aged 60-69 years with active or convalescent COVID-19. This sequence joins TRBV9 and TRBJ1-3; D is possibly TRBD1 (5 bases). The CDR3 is CASGTGASGNTIYF. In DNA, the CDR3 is TGTGCCAGCGGAACAGGCGCCTCTGGAAACACCATATATTTT.